A selection of T cell receptor beta chains follows, all from one sample in a study of control samples from healthy donors and cancer patients. Produced via immunoSEQ multiplex PCR; TCRdb's table is partial and in-frame only. The sample has approximately 20,000 clones; around 80% are singletons. Sequenced input: PBMCs. These receptors were obtained from a man in his 60s with colorectal cancer. The CDR3 runs from the conserved cysteine through the conserved F or W. D genes are given only for firm matches. Part of the rows lack a size; the others show once, few, many or a class for expanded clones.

.	TRBJ1-5	.	TRBV4-3	CASSQDLPQGRVGNQPQHF	TGCGCCAGCAGCCAAGATCTACCTCAGGGACGAGTGGGCAATCAGCCCCAGCATTTT
TRBD1	TRBJ1-6	few	TRBV30	CAWSMGQFNSPLHF	TGTGCCTGGAGTATGGGACAGTTTAATTCACCCCTCCACTTT
TRBD2	TRBJ2-3	once	TRBV5-1	CASSLEIAGGQTDTQYF	TGCGCCAGCAGCTTGGAGATAGCGGGGGGGCAGACAGATACGCAGTATTTT
TRBD2	TRBJ2-2	.	TRBV5-1	CASSSSGGGTGELFF	TGCGCCAGCAGCTCTAGCGGGGGGGGCACCGGGGAGCTGTTTTTT
TRBD1	TRBJ1-2	.	TRBV19	CASSTGTGNGYTF	TGTGCCAGTAGTACGGGGACAGGGAATGGCTACACCTTC
.	TRBJ2-5	few	TRBV6-2/TRBV6-3	CASSYSTFFETQYF	TGTGCCAGCAGTTACTCGACGTTTTTCGAGACCCAGTACTTC
TRBD1	TRBJ2-1	.	TRBV9	CASSIRTGNYNEQFF	TGTGCCAGCAGCATCCGGACAGGGAACTACAATGAGCAGTTCTTC
.	TRBJ2-6	.	TRBV5-6	CASTKVAGANVLTF	TGTGCCAGCACTAAGGTGGCTGGGGCCAACGTCCTGACTTTC
.	TRBJ2-2	.	TRBV19	CASSRGGTNTGELFF	TGTGCCAGTAGTAGAGGGGGGACTAACACCGGGGAGCTGTTTTTT
.	TRBJ1-2	.	TRBV18	CASSPPETVVYGYTF	TGTGCCAGCTCACCACCGGAGACGGTAGTCTATGGCTACACCTTC
.	TRBJ1-1	.	TRBV13	CASSDRQGRTEAFF	TGTGCCAGCAGCGATCGCCAGGGTCGGACTGAAGCTTTCTTT
.	TRBJ1-3	.	TRBV10-3	CAISDPDGQNTIYF	TGTGCCATCAGTGACCCAGATGGCCAAAACACCATATATTTT
.	TRBJ1-5	.	TRBV6-5	CASSLTGYSNQPQHF	TGTGCCAGCTCCCTCACAGGATATAGCAATCAGCCCCAGCATTTT
TRBD1	TRBJ1-4	.	TRBV19	CASSGPDRSNEKLFF	TGTGCCAGTAGTGGGCCGGACAGGTCTAATGAAAAACTGTTTTTT
TRBD1	TRBJ2-2	.	TRBV24-1	CATSDRGQGTHTGELFF	TGTGCCACCAGTGATCGCGGACAGGGGACGCACACCGGGGAGCTGTTTTTT
TRBD2	TRBJ2-7	.	TRBV5-1	CASSLGGRGETYEQYF	TGCGCCAGCAGCTTGGGCGGGCGGGGGGAAACCTACGAGCAGTACTTC
TRBD1	TRBJ1-6	once	TRBV6-5	CASTGQALKSPLHF	TGTGCCAGCACCGGACAGGCCCTAAAATCACCCCTCCACTTT
.	TRBJ1-1	.	TRBV2	CASRPWGGTNTEAFF	TGTGCCAGCAGACCTTGGGGGGGGACGAACACTGAAGCTTTCTTT
.	TRBJ2-3	few	TRBV3-1/TRBV3-2	CASSQDQGPKDTQYF	TGTGCCAGCAGCCAAGATCAGGGGCCGAAAGATACGCAGTATTTT
.	TRBJ1-2	.	TRBV28	CASSSGHVGNYGYTF	TGTGCCAGCAGTTCGGGACACGTTGGGAACTATGGCTACACCTTC
.	TRBJ2-2	.	TRBV10-1	CASSESTSPGPTNTGELFF	TGCGCCAGCAGTGAGTCGACTTCCCCGGGACCCACGAACACCGGGGAGCTGTTTTTT
.	TRBJ2-3	.	TRBV5-5	CASSYRQAGDTQYF	TGTGCCAGCAGCTATAGACAGGCCGGGGATACGCAGTATTTT
.	TRBJ1-6	.	TRBV5-1	CASSLGTVNSPLHF	TGCGCCAGCAGCTTGGGGACGGTGAATTCACCCCTCCACTTT
TRBD1	TRBJ1-5	.	TRBV5-1	CASSPGTGGNQPQHF	TGCGCCAGCAGCCCCGGGACAGGGGGCAATCAGCCCCAGCATTTT
.	TRBJ2-3	.	TRBV5-1	CASSLDVLGDTQYF	TGCGCCAGCAGCTTGGACGTGTTGGGGGATACGCAGTATTTT